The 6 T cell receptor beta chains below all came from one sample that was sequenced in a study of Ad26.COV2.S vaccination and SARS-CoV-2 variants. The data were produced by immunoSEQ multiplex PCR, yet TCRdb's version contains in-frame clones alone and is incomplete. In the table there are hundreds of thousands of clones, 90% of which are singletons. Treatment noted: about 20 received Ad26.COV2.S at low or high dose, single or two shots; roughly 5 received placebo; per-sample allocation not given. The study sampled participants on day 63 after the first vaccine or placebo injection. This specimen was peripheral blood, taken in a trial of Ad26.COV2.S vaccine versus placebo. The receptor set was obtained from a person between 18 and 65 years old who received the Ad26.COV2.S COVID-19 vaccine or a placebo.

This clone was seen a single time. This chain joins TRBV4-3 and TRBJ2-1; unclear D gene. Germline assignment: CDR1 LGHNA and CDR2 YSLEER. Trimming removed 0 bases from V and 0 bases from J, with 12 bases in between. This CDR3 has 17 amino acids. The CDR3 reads CASSQETLWSSYNEQFF. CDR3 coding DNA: TGCGCCAGCAGCCAAGAGACTCTATGGAGCTCCTACAATGAGCAGTTCTTC.

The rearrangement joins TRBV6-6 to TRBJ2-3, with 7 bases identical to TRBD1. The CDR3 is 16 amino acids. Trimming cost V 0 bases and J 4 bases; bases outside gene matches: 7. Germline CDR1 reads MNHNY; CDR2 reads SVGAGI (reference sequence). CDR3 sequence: CASSYSKTGLPDTQYF. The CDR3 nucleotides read TGTGCCAGCAGTTACTCCAAGACAGGGCTCCCAGATACGCAGTATTTT.

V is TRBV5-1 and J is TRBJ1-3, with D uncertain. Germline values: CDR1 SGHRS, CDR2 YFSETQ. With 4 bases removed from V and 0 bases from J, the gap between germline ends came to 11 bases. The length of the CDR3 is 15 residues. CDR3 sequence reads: CASSSNSGSGNTIYF. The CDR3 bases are TGCGCCAGCAGCAGCAACTCTGGCTCTGGAAACACCATATATTTT.

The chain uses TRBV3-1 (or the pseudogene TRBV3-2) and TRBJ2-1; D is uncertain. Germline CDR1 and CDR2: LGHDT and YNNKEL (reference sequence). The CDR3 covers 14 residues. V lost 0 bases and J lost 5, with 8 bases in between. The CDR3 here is CASSQDRENNEQFF. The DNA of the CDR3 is TGTGCCAGCAGCCAAGATCGAGAAAACAATGAGCAGTTCTTC.

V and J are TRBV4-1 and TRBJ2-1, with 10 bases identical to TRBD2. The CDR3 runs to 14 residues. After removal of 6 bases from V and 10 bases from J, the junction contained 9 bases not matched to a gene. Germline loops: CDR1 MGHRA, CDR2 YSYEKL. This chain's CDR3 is CASSSLAGVSEQFF. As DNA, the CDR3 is TGCGCCAGCAGTTCCCTAGCGGGAGTGTCAGAGCAGTTCTTC.

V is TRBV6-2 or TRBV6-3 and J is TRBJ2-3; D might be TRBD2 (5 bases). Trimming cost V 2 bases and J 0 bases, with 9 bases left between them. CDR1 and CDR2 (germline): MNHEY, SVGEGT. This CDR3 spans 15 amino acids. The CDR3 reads CASSYPTGSTDTQYF. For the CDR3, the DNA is TGTGCCAGCAGTTACCCGACGGGAAGCACAGATACGCAGTATTTT.